This TCR beta chain is drawn from a study of PD-1 blockade in classical Hodgkin lymphoma. A note on this clone: Its antigen is unidentified. Its ends do not fully match the called genes, so a read error is possible.

Each patient's relapse followed autologous stem cell transplantation, and brentuximab vedotin exposure varied. Study results and limitations: Baseline diversity was lower in partial responders and progressors than complete responders. Newly diagnosed patients had baseline TCR diversity that was reportedly lower than that of healthy donors. There was a significant rise in CD4+ TCR diversity by C4D1, with no such rise for CD8+.

Sequenced by immunoSEQ multiplex PCR; TCRdb stores in-frame clones only, minus some. The sample lists around 100,000 clones, roughly 90% seen once, with under 7.5% in the top ten. CDR3 length: 13 residues. In germline, CDR1 is ENHRY, CDR2 SYGVKD. The specimen was peripheral blood mononuclear cells (PBMCs), collected before the second cycle of nivolumab. The chain is built from TRBV10-3 and TRBJ1-4; D unresolved. This sequence originates from a human donor with classical Hodgkin lymphoma. CDR3 protein: CAICEGTNEKLFF. The CDR3 DNA is TGTGCCATCTGTGAGGGCACTAATGAAAAACTGTTTTTT.